Given below is one T cell receptor (beta chain) in context. The antigen it binds to is not known. No qualities accompany the bases; no much larger clone lies one base away. The entry originates in a study of blood T cells in healthy people across ages (dated by TCRdb to between 2014 and 2017). Broadly, across the study: In model experiments, template switching captured roughly one uniquely barcoded TCR beta cDNA molecule for every two T cells. Donors of different ages were randomly distributed across sequencing lanes to avoid experimental bias. The donors were divided into four age groups: young (average 16 years), middle-aged (over 35), aged (approximately 64) and long-lived (82). Using deep sequencing normalized with unique cDNA molecular identifiers, the study measured how TCR beta repertoire diversity changes with age. Two additional independent replicas of 1 million unique cDNA reads from the same blood draw were analyzed for two donors (one aged 18 to 30 and one aged 80 or older). On the study overall, not on this receptor specifically: Observed TCR beta diversity correlated strongly with the percentage of naive T cells measured by flow cytometry. Because the CMV infection status of the donors was unknown, age-related changes in expanded clonotypes may potentially have been confounded. Since profiling was done on bulk unsorted PBMCs, naive and antigen-experienced compartments could not be conclusively compared. Estimates of total diversity based on one million sequenced T cells were regarded as lower bounds and as underestimates. Compared with the aged group, the long-lived group had more naive CD4+ T cells, fewer expanded clones and increased TCR diversity, a pattern suggesting age selection. As age increased, observed TCR beta diversity per million T cells dropped in a roughly linear way, and a significant reduction was already evident by age approximately 40.

Donors were 30 to 45 systemically healthy Caucasian individuals from Russia aged roughly 6 to 95 years. About 9.1 milliliters of peripheral blood were collected from each donor into EDTA-treated Vacutainer tubes. Ficoll-Paque density-gradient centrifugation was used to isolate PBMCs, with at least 6 million obtained per sample. Trizol reagent was used to extract total RNA from the PBMCs, yielding at least 6 micrograms per sample. Naive CD45RAhigh/CD27high T cell percentages were measured by flow cytometry on a PBMC aliquot from every donor. Libraries were made using 5' RACE. Sequencing used an Illumina HiSeq 2500. A second PCR of about 6 to 12 cycles was run with a J-beta primer mix and a sample-barcoded 5' primer. A unique molecular identifier was introduced onto each TCR beta cDNA molecule by a template-switch 5' adaptor carrying 12 random nucleotides. Each sample yielded at least 2.5 million CDR3-containing paired-end reads. All of the RNA was converted into first-strand cDNA using the Mint cDNA synthesis kit, with a TRBC-specific oligonucleotide serving as the primer. All cDNA was treated with uracil-DNA glycosylase and then went through a first 18-cycle PCR with the universal primers M1SS and BC2_uni_R. Per the original workflow: For normalization, 1 million high-quality reads, each with a distinct molecular identifier, were randomly selected from each sample. Instead of being binned into consensus sequences, reads that shared molecular identifiers were thrown out. CDR3 identification, clonotype clustering and error correction used MiTCR with a Q25 quality threshold and the strictest error-elimination algorithm. A nonparametric unseen species model with Euler transformation was used to estimate a lower bound on total TCR beta diversity. Through fastp at Q25 and MiXCR, TCRdb rebuilt clones from the public reads, retaining in-frame beta chains. Each entry merges the rows of one CDR3 protein and shows their most common DNA and genes. The V and J calls were not made by the authors but by TCRdb's processing. The sample table shows 980,000 or so distinct CDR3 sequences, and about 44% are seen once. The top ten constitute about an eighth of the sample.

The CDR3 contains 13 residues, cysteine and phenylalanine counted. The CDR3 DNA has 39 bases and is translated from base 1. Looking up the germline V gene yields CDR1 SNHLY and CDR2 FYNNEI. V is shortened by 5 bases, J by 7 bases, and the region joining them spans 15 bases. The rearranged chain carries TRBV2 and TRBJ2-7; a tentative D call is TRBD1 (6 bases match). Sequences were obtained from blood. This TCR came from a man aged 25 to 40 in good health. The CDR3 corresponds to CASSRQETGEQYF. The sequenced DNA: TGTGCCAGCAGTCGACAGGAAACGGGAGAGCAGTACTTC.